This entry lists 27 T cell receptor beta chains sequenced from one sample in a study of OX40 agonist ivuxolimab in advanced cancers. The protocol was immunoSEQ multiplex PCR, while the TCRdb copy is restricted to in-frame clones and leaves out a portion. Of roughly 38,000 clones in the sample, around nine tenths were seen once. Source: CD4+ or CD8+ T cells sorted from blood, taken in a trial of the OX40 agonist ivuxolimab. These receptors were collected from an adult with an advanced solid tumor such as melanoma, head and neck, liver or kidney cancer.

The chain joins TRBV19 to TRBJ2-1, with no clear D. Germline V gene sequence: CDR1 LNHDA, CDR2 SQIVND (reference sequence). V gave up 1 base and J gave up 4 bases, with 5 bases separating them. The CDR3 length is 13 residues. The CDR3 protein is CASSIAWYNEQFF. The CDR3 DNA sequence: TGTGCCAGTAGTATAGCCTGGTACAATGAGCAGTTCTTC.

The chain links TRBV29-1 to TRBJ2-7; D remains ambiguous. Trimming stripped 4 bases from V and 0 bases from J, with 10 bases between. The germline CDR1 and CDR2 sequences are SQVTM and ANQGSEA. The CDR3 is made up of 13 amino acids. The CDR3 region has the DNA TGCAGCGTTGGGGTAGCCAACTCCTACGAGCAGTACTTC. Amino acids: CSVGVANSYEQYF.

The CDR3 region is CASSPSGAGNSYEQYF. The CDR3, as DNA: TGTGCCAGCAGTCCCTCCGGGGCAGGGAACTCCTACGAGCAGTACTTC. The rearrangement uses TRBV27 and TRBJ2-7, with D perhaps matching TRBD1 or TRBD2 (5 bases each). Germline-derived CDR1 and CDR2 are MNHEY and SMNVEV (reference sequence). The CDR3 runs 16 residues. Trimming shortened V by 5 bases and J by 0 bases, and 17 bases separated the two germline ends.

This clone appeared a single time. The V call is TRBV7-8, the J call TRBJ2-5; the match to TRBD2 covers 7 bases. Germline loops: CDR1 SGHVS, CDR2 FQNEAQ. Germline trimming cut 1 base from V and 2 bases from J; bases unmatched to any gene: 4. The CDR3 is made up of 15 amino acids. In nucleotides, the CDR3 is TGTGCCAGCAGCTTAGAAACTAGCGCGCAAGAGACCCAGTACTTC. This gives the protein CASSLETSAQETQYF.

The chain is built from TRBV21-1 and TRBJ1-5. TRBV21-1 is given as a pseudogene. The CDR3 has 13 residues. The CDR3 bases are TGTGCCAGCAGCCTTACAGCGTATCAGCCCCAGCATTTT. It yields the protein CASSLTAYQPQHF.

This clone was recorded only once. This chain connects TRBV7-9 to TRBJ2-7, with D maybe TRBD1 (5 bases). Germline values: CDR1 SEHNR, CDR2 FQNEAQ (reference sequence). Trimming removed 4 bases from V and 4 bases from J, with 14 bases in between. This CDR3 spans 14 amino acids. CDR3 coding DNA: TGTGCCAGCAGCTCAGGGCTAATTCCGTACGAGCAGTACTTC. This translates into CASSSGLIPYEQYF.

The rearrangement joins TRBV7-8 to TRBJ2-7, with 8 bases that match TRBD2. The CDR3 has 14 residues. Germline-derived CDR1 and CDR2 are SGHVS and FQNEAQ. Trimming took 5 bases from V and 1 from J; bases not matched to a gene: 4. CDR3 bases: TGTGCCAGCAGCCCCGGGACTAGATCCTACGAGCAGTACTTC. This sequence encodes CASSPGTRSYEQYF.

The V call is TRBV5-8, the J call TRBJ2-7; D perhaps matches TRBD1 (6 bases). In germline, CDR1 is SGHTS, CDR2 YDEGEE. Trimming removed 7 bases at V and 8 bases at J, with 22 bases between. The CDR3 sequence is 14 residues long. The CDR3 region has the DNA TGTGCCAGCGAACCGGGACAAGAGCACTTTAAGCAGTACTTC. Translated: CASEPGQEHFKQYF.

The chain joins TRBV13 to TRBJ1-1, with a tentative D call TRBD1 (6 bases). The CDR3 is 16 amino acids. The germline V gene has CDR1 PRHDT and CDR2 FYEKMQ (reference sequence). V was trimmed by 5 bases and J by 0 bases, leaving 16 bases between them. CDR3 DNA: TGTGCCAGCAGCACCCTACAGGGCATCATGAACACTGAAGCTTTCTTT. Residues: CASSTLQGIMNTEAFF.

The rearrangement uses TRBV6-1 and TRBJ2-3; possible D gene TRBD1, 6 bases. This CDR3 is built from 17 residues. Germline CDR1 MNHNS, CDR2 SASEGT. V lost 3 bases to trimming and J lost 2 bases, with 18 bases between them. The CDR3 sequence: CASSDMVHRQATDTQYF. CDR3 nucleotide sequence: TGTGCCAGCAGTGATATGGTCCACCGACAGGCCACAGATACGCAGTATTTT.

For this clone: The junction does not match germline at one end; this may be a read error. The V gene is TRBV14, the J gene TRBJ2-1; D is unclear. The germline V gene encodes CDR1 SGHDN and CDR2 FVKESK. The CDR3 is 14 amino acids. The CDR3 loop reads CASSPLLSNNEQFF. CDR3 DNA sequence: TGTGCCAGCAGCCCCCTGCTCTCCAACAATGAGCAGTTCTTC.

The sample holds a few counts of this clone. V and J are TRBV7-9 and TRBJ1-1, with D uncertain. The V end lost 4 bases, the J end lost 6 bases, and 9 bases lay between the germline ends. CDR3 length equals 12 residues. Looked up from germline, CDR1 is SEHNR and CDR2 is FQNEAQ (reference sequence). The CDR3 bases are TGTGCCAGCAGCTACTCCAGCGCTGAAGCTTTCTTT. Its protein is CASSYSSAEAFF.

The J gene is TRBJ2-3, the V gene TRBV9, with no clear D. This CDR3 comprises 15 residues. CDR1 and CDR2 (germline): SGDLS, YYNGEE. Between the trimmed V and J ends, which lost 0 bases and 3 bases, there was a span of 11 bases. The chain's CDR3 is CASSVGGRVTDTQYF. CDR3 sequence (DNA): TGTGCCAGCAGCGTAGGCGGCCGAGTGACAGATACGCAGTATTTT.

The CDR3 DNA reads as TGCGCCAGCATGATGGGGACTGAAGCTTTCTTT. This translates into CASMMGTEAFF. The chain has TRBV4-1 and TRBJ1-1; D unclear. Germline CDR1 reads MGHRA; CDR2 reads YSYEKL. CDR3 length equals 11 residues. V was clipped by 7 bases and J by 5 bases, with 8 bases between them.

The V call is TRBV5-5, the J call TRBJ1-2; D is undetermined. The CDR3 covers 16 residues. Germline assignment: CDR1 SGHKS and CDR2 YYEKEE (reference sequence). The V and J ends lost 0 bases and 0 bases respectively, with 12 bases between them. The CDR3 nucleotides are TGTGCCAGCAGCTTGGCCGCCCAAACCCCTAACTATGGCTACACCTTC. It translates to CASSLAAQTPNYGYTF.

The chain is built from TRBV7-9 and TRBJ2-4; D might be TRBD1 or TRBD2, each matching 5 bases. Per germline, CDR1 SEHNR and CDR2 FQNEAQ (reference sequence). With 5 bases removed from V and 6 bases from J, the gap between germline ends came to 11 bases. This CDR3 contains 13 residues. CDR3 sequence (DNA): TGTGCCAGCAGCCTACGGGGCATAAACATTCAGTACTTC. Translating it yields CASSLRGINIQYF.

This clone was seen more than once but under ten times. The chain joins TRBV30 to TRBJ2-7; D not certain. The V end was cut by 1 base, the J end by 3 bases, with 7 bases between. The length of the CDR3 is 12 residues. Germline CDR1 is GTSNPN and CDR2 is SVGIG (reference sequence). CDR3 nucleotide sequence: TGTGCCTGGAGTGCAGATTACTACGAGCAGTACTTC. The encoded protein is CAWSADYYEQYF.

The rearrangement links TRBV6-6 to TRBJ1-2; tentative D call: TRBD1 (5 bases). This CDR3 comprises 13 residues. Deletions cut 5 bases from V and 2 bases from J, with 9 bases between. CDR1 and CDR2 (germline): MNHNY, SVGAGI (reference sequence). The DNA for the CDR3 is TGTGCCAGCAGTCACCGGGACAACTATGGCTACACCTTC. Protein product: CASSHRDNYGYTF.

The chain uses TRBV11-3 and TRBJ2-7, with 11 bases that match TRBD1. The CDR3 has 15 amino acids. Germline lookup yields CDR1 SGHNT and CDR2 YENEEA. V was clipped by 5 bases and J by 3 bases; unmatched bases: 6. The CDR3 nucleotides are TGTGCCAGCAGCCCAGGGACAGGGGGTTTCTACGAGCAGTACTTC. Encoded protein: CASSPGTGGFYEQYF.

Turning to this clone: One end of the junction varies from germline; a read error may be responsible. V gene TRBV27 combines with J gene TRBJ1-5; D not resolved. Germline V gene sequence: CDR1 MNHEY, CDR2 SMNVEV (reference sequence). This CDR3 region has 12 residues. The DNA of the CDR3 is TGTGCCAGCAGTGTATCCAATCAGCCCCAGCATTTT. Its translation: CASSVSNQPQHF.

The V call is TRBV28, the J call TRBJ1-3; D unresolved. Per the germline V gene, CDR1 is MDHEN and CDR2 is SYDVKM. Trimming took off 11 bases at V and 2 bases at J, with 10 bases between the two ends. This CDR3 spans 12 amino acids. The CDR3 region is CACRETGNTIYF. CDR3 nucleotide sequence: TGTGCCTGCCGGGAGACTGGAAACACCATATATTTT. Full variable domain (rest looked up from reference TRBV28 and TRBJ1-3): DVKVTQSSRYLVKRTGEKVFLECVQDMDHENMFWYRQDPGLGLRLIYFSYDVKMKEKGDIPEGYSVSREKKERFSLILESASTNQTSMYLCACRETGNTIYFGEGSWLTVV.

As for this clone: Likely a read error: the CDR3 ends without its conserved phenylalanine or tryptophan. The gene calls are TRBV28 and TRBJ2-7, with D possibly being TRBD2 (6 bases). The germline CDR1 and CDR2 sequences are MDHEN and SYDVKM. CDR3 length equals 13 residues. The CDR3 coding sequence is TGTACCAGCAGTTTAGCGGACTCCTACGAGCAGTACCTC. Amino acids: CTSSLADSYEQYL.

The CDR3 DNA is TGTGCCAGCAGCCACTATGGTTCTGGGGCCAACGTCCTGACTTTC. Encoded protein: CASSHYGSGANVLTF. V usage is TRBV11-3 and J usage is TRBJ2-6; the D is unclear. The V and J ends lost 5 bases and 1 base respectively, with 9 bases between them. The germline gives CDR1 SGHNT, CDR2 YENEEA. The CDR3 has 15 amino acids.

This clone was detected only once. The rearrangement joins TRBV7-9 to TRBJ2-3; 14 bases are shared with TRBD2. The germline CDR1 and CDR2 sequences are SEHNR and FQNEAQ (reference sequence). This CDR3 is built from 17 residues. Trimming removed 7 bases from V and 4 bases from J; junction bases left unmatched: 10. The CDR3 loop is CASTLMGLAGVADTQYF. The CDR3 DNA follows: TGTGCCAGCACCCTGATGGGACTAGCGGGAGTAGCAGATACGCAGTATTTT.

The V gene is TRBV9, the J gene TRBJ2-3; no definite D call. The V end lost 7 bases, the J end lost 2 bases, and 2 bases lay between the germline ends. Looked up from germline, CDR1 is SGDLS and CDR2 is YYNGEE. The CDR3 has 10 amino acids. CDR3 DNA: TGTGCCAGCTCCACAGATACGCAGTATTTT. Its protein is CASSTDTQYF.

The chain combines TRBV4-1 with TRBJ2-1; 9 bases match TRBD2. Germline loops: CDR1 MGHRA, CDR2 YSYEKL. Trimming cost V 4 bases and J 3 bases; bases outside gene matches: 4. The CDR3 contains 15 residues. CDR3 coding DNA: TGCGCCAGCAGCCTGGTAGCGGGGGTCTACAATGAGCAGTTCTTC. It is translated as CASSLVAGVYNEQFF.

V is TRBV30 and J is TRBJ1-5, with D unclear. The CDR3 is 13 residues long. Germline lookup yields CDR1 GTSNPN and CDR2 SVGIG (reference sequence). Deletions cut 2 bases from V and 6 bases from J, with 11 bases between. CDR3 region: CAWSWVLGQPQHF. The CDR3, as DNA: TGTGCCTGGAGTTGGGTTTTGGGTCAGCCCCAGCATTTT.